This T cell receptor (beta chain) was identified during a study of CD8+CD57+ T cells in acquired aplastic anemia. At the level of the study: Isolated CD4+ and CD8+ cells, once sorted, yielded DNA averaging approximately 3 ug.

It was genomic DNA that served as the template for profiling TCR beta VDJ and CDR3. Each CDR3 protein gets one entry after TCRdb re-called the reads with MiXCR. The repertoire consists of around 200,000 distinct CDR3 sequences, with nearly 50% occurring once and the leading ten covering around 9.7%. The length of the CDR3 is 11 residues. Trimming stripped 5 bases from V and 2 bases from J, with 5 bases between. Patients included in sequencing had previously demonstrated CD8+CD57+ cell expansion by flow cytometry. As a group, the patients uniformly had severe acquired aplastic anemia. Regarding the study as a whole: Overlap between patients and controls comprised about 28 CD8+ CDR3 sequences. The CD8+ Simpson's diversity of patients and controls was not significantly different.

On this clonotype: The antigen remains unidentified.

Material: sorted CD4+, CD8+, or CD8+CD57+ T cells (not recorded which) from PBMCs. This clonotype was obtained from a human donor with aplastic anemia. This chain connects TRBV5-7 to TRBJ2-7, with unresolved D. TRBV5-7 is an ORF; its function is uncertain. The CDR3 nucleotides are TGTGCCAGCAGGTCTGCCTACGAGCAGTACTTC. As protein: CASRSAYEQYF.